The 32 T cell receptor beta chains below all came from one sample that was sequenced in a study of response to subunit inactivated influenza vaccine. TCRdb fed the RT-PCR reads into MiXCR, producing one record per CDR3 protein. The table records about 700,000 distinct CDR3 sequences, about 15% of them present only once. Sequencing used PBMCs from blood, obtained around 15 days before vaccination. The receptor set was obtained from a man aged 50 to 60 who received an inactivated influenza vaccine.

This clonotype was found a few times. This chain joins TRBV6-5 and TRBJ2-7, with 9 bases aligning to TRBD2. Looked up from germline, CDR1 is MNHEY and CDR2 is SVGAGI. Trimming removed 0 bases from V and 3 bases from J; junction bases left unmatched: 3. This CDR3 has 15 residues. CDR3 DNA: TGTGCCAGCAGTTACTCGGGTAGCGGGAGCTACGAGCAGTACTTC. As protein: CASSYSGSGSYEQYF.

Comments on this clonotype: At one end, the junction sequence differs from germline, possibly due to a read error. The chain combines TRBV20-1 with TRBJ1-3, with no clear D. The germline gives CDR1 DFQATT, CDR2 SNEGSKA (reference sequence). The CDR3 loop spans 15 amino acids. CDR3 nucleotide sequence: TGCAGTGCTTATAGTCCTATCGACCCTGGAAACACCATATTTTTT. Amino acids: CSAYSPIDPGNTIFF.

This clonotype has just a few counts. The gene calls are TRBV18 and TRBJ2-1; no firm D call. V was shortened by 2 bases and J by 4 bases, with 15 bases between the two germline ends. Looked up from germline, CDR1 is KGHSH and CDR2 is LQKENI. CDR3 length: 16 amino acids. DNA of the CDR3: TGTGCCAGCTCACCAACGGCGGTTAGTTTATACAATGAGCAGTTCTTC. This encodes CASSPTAVSLYNEQFF.

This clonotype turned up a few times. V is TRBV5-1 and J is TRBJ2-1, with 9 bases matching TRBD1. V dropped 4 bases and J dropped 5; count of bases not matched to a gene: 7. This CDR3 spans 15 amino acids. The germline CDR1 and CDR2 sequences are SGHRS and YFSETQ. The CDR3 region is CASSRTGEAHNEQFF. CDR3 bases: TGCGCCAGCAGCCGGACAGGGGAAGCACACAATGAGCAGTTCTTC.

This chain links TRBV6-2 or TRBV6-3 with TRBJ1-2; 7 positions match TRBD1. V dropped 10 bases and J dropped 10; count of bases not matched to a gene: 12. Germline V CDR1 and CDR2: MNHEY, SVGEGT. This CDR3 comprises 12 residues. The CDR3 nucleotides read TGTGCCACCTCGGACAGGAGTGATGTCTACACCTTC. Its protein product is CATSDRSDVYTF.

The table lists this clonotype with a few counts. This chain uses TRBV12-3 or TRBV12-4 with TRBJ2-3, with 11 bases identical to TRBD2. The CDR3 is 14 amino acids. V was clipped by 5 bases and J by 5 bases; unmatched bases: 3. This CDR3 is CASSRGLAGDTQYF. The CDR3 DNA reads TGTGCCAGCAGTCGAGGACTAGCGGGAGATACGCAGTATTTT.

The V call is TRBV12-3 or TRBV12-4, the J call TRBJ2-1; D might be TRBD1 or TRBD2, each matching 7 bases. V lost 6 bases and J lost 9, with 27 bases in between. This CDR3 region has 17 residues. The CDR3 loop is CASRRRDSEGGIGEQFF. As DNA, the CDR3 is TGTGCCAGCAGGCGCCGGGACAGTGAGGGGGGGATAGGTGAGCAGTTCTTC.

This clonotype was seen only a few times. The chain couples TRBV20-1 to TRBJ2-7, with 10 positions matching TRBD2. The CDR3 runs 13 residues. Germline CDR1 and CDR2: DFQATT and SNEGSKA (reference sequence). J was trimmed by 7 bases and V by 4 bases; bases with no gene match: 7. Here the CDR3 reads CSATSGRAVEQYF. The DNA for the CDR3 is TGCAGTGCTACCAGCGGGAGGGCGGTGGAGCAGTACTTC.

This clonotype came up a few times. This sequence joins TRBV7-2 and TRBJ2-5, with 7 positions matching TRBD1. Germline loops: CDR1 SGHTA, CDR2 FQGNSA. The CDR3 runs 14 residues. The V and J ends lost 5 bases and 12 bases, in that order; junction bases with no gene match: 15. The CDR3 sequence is CASSDDRVRTIEYF. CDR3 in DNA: TGTGCCAGCAGCGACGACAGGGTCCGGACGATTGAGTACTTC.

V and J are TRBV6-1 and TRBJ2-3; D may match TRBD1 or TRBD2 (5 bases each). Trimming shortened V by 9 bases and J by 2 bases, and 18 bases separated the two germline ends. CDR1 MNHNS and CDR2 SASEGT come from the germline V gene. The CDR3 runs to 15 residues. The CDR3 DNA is TGTGCCAGTTCCCCCGGGGCGCCTAACACAGATACGCAGTATTTT. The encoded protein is CASSPGAPNTDTQYF.

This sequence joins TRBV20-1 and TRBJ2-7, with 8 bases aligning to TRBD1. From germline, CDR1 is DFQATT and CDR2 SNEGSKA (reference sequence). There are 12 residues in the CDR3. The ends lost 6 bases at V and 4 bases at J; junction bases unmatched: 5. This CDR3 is CSAGTGYYEQYF. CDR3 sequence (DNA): TGCAGTGCCGGGACAGGTTATTACGAGCAGTACTTC.

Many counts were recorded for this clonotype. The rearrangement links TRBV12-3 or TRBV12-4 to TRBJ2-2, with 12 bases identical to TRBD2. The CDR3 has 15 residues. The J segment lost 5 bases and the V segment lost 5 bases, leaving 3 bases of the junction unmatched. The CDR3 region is CASSLLAGGTGELFF. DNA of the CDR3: TGTGCCAGCAGTCTACTAGCGGGAGGAACCGGGGAGCTGTTTTTT.

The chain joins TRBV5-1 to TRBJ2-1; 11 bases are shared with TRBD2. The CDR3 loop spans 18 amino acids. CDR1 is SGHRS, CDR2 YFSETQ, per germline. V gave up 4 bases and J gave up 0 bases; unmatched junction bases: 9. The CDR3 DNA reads TGCGCCAGCAGCACGGGACTAGCGGTCCTCTTCTCCTACAATGAGCAGTTCTTC. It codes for CASSTGLAVLFSYNEQFF. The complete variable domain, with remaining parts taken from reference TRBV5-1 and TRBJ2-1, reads KAGVTQTPRYLIKTRGQQVTLSCSPISGHRSVSWYQQTPGQGLQFLFEYFSETQRNKGNFPGRFSGRQFSNSRSEMNVSTLELGDSALYLCASSTGLAVLFSYNEQFFGPGTRLTVL.

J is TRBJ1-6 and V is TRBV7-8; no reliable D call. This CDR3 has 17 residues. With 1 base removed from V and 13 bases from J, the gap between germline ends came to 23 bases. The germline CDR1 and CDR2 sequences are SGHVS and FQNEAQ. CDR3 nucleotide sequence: TGTGCCAGCAGCTTAGTAAGCCTTCCCGGGGTAGAAGGGCCCCTCCACTTT. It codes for CASSLVSLPGVEGPLHF.

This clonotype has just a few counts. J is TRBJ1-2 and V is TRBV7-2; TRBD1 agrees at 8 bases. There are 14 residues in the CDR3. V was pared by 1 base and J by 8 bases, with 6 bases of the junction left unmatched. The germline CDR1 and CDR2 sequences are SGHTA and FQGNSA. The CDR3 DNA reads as TGTGCCAGCAGCTTAGACCCAGGGGGCTTAGGCTACACCTTC. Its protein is CASSLDPGGLGYTF.

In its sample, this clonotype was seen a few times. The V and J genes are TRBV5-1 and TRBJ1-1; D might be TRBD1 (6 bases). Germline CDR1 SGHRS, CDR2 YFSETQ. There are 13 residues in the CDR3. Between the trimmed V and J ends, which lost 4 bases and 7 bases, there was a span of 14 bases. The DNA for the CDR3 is TGCGCCAGCAGCCCCCAGGGGATGATTGAAGCTTTCTTT. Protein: CASSPQGMIEAFF.

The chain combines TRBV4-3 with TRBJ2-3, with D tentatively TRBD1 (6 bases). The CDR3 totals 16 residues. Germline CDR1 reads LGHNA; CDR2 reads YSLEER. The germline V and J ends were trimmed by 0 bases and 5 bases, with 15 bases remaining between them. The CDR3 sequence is CASSQEGTGKRDTQYF. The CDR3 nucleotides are TGCGCCAGCAGCCAAGAGGGAACAGGGAAGAGAGATACGCAGTATTTT.

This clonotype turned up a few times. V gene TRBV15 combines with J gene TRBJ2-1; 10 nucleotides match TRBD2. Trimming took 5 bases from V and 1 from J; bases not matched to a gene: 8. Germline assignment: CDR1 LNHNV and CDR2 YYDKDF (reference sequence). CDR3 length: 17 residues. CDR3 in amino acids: CATSGLSGGTSYNEQFF. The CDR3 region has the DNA TGTGCCACCAGCGGGCTTAGCGGGGGGACATCCTACAATGAGCAGTTCTTC.

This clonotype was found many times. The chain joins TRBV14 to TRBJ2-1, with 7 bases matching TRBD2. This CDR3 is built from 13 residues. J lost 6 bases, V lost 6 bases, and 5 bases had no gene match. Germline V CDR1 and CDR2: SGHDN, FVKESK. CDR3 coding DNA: TGTGCCAGCAGGCGCACTAGCGTCAATGAGCAGTTCTTC. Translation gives CASRRTSVNEQFF.

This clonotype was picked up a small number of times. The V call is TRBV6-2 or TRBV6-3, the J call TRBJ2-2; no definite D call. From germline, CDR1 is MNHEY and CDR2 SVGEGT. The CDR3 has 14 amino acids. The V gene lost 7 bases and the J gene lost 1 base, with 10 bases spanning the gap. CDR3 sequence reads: CASNDLGNTGELFF. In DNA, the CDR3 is TGTGCCAGCAATGATCTAGGGAACACCGGGGAGCTGTTTTTT.

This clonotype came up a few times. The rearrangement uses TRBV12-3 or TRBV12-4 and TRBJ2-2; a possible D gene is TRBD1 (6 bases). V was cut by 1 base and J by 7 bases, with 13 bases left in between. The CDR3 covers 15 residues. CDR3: CASSLGRGWDGELFF. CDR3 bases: TGTGCCAGCAGTTTAGGCAGGGGCTGGGACGGGGAGCTGTTTTTT.

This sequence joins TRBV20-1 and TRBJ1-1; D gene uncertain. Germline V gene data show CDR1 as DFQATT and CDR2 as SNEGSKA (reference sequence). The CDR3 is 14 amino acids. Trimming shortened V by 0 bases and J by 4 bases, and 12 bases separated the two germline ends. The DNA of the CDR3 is TGCAGTGCTAGAGAGGCGGTGGCTCCCACTGAAGCTTTCTTT. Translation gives CSAREAVAPTEAFF.

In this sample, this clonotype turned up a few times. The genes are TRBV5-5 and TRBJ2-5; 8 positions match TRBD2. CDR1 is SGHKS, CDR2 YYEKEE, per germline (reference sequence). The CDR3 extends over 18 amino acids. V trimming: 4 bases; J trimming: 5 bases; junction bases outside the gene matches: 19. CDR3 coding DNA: TGTGCCAGCAGCCCCTCGGGTCCGGGGGGGCCGTTGAGGGAGACCCAGTACTTC. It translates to CASSPSGPGGPLRETQYF. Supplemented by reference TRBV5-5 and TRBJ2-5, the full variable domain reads DAGVTQSPTHLIKTRGQQVTLRCSPISGHKSVSWYQQVLGQGPQFIFQYYEKEERGRGNFPDRFSARQFPNYSSELNVNALLLGDSALYLCASSPSGPGGPLRETQYFGPGTRLLVL.

CDR3 region: CASSYSVNSYNEQFF. CDR3 coding DNA: TGCGCCAGCAGCTATTCAGTAAACTCCTACAATGAGCAGTTCTTC. The chain joins TRBV5-1 to TRBJ2-1; no clear D gene. The CDR3 is 15 residues long. V was trimmed by 3 bases and J by 0 bases, leaving 10 bases between them. Germline CDR1 and CDR2: SGHRS and YFSETQ.

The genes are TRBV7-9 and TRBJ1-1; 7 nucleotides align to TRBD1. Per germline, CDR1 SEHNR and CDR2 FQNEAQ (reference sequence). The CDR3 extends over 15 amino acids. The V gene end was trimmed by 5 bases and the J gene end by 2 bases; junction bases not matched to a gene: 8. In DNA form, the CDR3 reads TGTGCCAGCAGCCAACGCCGGGACAGAAACACTGAAGCTTTCTTT. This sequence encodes CASSQRRDRNTEAFF.

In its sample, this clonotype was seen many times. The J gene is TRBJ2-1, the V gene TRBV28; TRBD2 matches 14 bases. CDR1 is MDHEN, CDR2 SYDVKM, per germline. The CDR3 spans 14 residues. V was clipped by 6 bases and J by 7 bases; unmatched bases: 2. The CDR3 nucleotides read TGTGCCAGCAGAGGGACTAGCGGGAGAAATGAGCAGTTCTTC. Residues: CASRGTSGRNEQFF.

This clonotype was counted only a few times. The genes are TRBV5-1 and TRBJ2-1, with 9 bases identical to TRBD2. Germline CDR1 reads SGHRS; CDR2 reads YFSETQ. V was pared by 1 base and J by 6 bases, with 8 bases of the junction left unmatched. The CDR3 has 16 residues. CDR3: CASSLRGGATGNEQFF. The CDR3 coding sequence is TGCGCCAGCAGCTTGCGCGGGGGGGCGACGGGCAATGAGCAGTTCTTC.

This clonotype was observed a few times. CDR3 sequence (DNA): TGTGCCAGCAGCAAAGTCGCGGGCACTGAAGCTTTCTTT. Its protein product is CASSKVAGTEAFF. V gene TRBV21-1 combines with J gene TRBJ1-1. TRBV21-1 is assigned pseudogene status. The CDR3 runs 13 residues.

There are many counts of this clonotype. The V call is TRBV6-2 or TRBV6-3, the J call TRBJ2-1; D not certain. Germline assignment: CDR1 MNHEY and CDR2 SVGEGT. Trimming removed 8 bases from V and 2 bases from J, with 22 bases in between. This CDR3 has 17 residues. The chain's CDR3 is CASQFTKVGMTYNEQFF. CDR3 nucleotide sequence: TGTGCCAGCCAGTTCACTAAAGTTGGGATGACCTACAATGAGCAGTTCTTC.

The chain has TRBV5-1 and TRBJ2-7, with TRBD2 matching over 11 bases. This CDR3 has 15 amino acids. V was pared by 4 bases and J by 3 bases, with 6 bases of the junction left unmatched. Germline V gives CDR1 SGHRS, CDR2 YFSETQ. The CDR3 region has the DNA TGCGCCAGCAGCGGTAGCGGGAGGGCCGGCTACGAGCAGTACTTC. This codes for CASSGSGRAGYEQYF.

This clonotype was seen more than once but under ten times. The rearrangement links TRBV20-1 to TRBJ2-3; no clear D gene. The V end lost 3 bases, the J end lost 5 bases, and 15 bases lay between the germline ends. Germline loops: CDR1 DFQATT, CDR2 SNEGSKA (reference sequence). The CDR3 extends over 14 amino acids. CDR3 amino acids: CSASRRTPEDTQYF. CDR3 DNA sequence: TGCAGTGCTAGCCGCCGGACCCCCGAAGATACGCAGTATTTT.

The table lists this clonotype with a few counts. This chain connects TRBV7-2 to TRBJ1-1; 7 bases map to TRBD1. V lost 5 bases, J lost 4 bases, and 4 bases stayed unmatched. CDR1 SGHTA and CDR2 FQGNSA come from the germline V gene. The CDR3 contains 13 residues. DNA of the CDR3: TGTGCCAGCAGCACCGCAGGGGGCACTGAAGCTTTCTTT. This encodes CASSTAGGTEAFF.